This TCR beta chain was sequenced for a study of PD-1 blockade in classical Hodgkin lymphoma. Each patient's relapse followed autologous stem cell transplantation, and brentuximab vedotin exposure varied. Best response was recorded as complete response, partial response or progressive disease. Assay used: immunoSEQ multiplex PCR; TCRdb lists only in-frame clones, some missing. There are about 58,000 clones in the sample; around 93% occur only once, and roughly 10% lies in the top ten. CDR1 SGHTA and CDR2 FQGTGA come from the germline V gene. This CDR3 spans 15 amino acids. V lost 2 bases and J lost 2, with 12 bases in between.

This clonotype was sampled from a human donor with classical Hodgkin lymphoma. The specimen was peripheral blood mononuclear cells (PBMCs), collected before the second cycle of nivolumab. This chain joins TRBV7-3 and TRBJ2-5; D remains ambiguous. The CDR3, as DNA: TGTGCCAGCAGCTTATGGGCAGCCCCTCAAGAGACCCAGTACTTC. It codes for CASSLWAAPQETQYF.